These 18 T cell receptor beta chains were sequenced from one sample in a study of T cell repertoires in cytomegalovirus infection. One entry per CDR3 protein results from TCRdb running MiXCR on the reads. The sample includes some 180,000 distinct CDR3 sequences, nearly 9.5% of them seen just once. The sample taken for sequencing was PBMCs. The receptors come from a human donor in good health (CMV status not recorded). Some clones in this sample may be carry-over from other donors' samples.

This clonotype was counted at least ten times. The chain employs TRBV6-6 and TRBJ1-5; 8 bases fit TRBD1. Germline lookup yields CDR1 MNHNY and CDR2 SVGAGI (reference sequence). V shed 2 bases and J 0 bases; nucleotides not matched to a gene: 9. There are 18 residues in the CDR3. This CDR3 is CASSYPPFQGASNQPQHF. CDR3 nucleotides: TGTGCCAGCAGTTACCCCCCATTCCAGGGGGCTAGCAATCAGCCCCAGCATTTT.

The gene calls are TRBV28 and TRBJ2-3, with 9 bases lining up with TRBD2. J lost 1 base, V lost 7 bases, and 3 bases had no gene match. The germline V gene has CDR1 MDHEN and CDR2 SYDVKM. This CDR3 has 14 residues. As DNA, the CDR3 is TGTGCCAGCACCCCTAGCGGGGGCACAGATACGCAGTATTTT. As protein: CASTPSGGTDTQYF.

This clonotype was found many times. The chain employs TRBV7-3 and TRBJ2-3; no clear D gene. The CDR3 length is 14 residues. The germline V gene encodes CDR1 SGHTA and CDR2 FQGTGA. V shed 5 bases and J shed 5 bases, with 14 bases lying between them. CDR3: CASSREDIRDTQYF. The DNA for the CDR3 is TGTGCCAGCAGCCGTGAAGACATTAGAGATACGCAGTATTTT.

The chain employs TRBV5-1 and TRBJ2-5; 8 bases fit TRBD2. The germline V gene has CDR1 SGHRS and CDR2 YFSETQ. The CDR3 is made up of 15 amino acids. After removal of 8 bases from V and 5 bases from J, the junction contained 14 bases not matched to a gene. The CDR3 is CASGTGTSSSETQYF. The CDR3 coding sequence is TGCGCCAGTGGTACCGGGACTAGTTCTTCGGAGACCCAGTACTTC.

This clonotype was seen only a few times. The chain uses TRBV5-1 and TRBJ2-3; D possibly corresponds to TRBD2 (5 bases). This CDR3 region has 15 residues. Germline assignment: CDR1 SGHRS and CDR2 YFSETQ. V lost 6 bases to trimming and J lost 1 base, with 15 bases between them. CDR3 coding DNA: TGCGCCAGCACCCTAGGTTTTAGCGGCACAGATACGCAGTATTTT. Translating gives CASTLGFSGTDTQYF. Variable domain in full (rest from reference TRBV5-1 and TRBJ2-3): KAGVTQTPRYLIKTRGQQVTLSCSPISGHRSVSWYQQTPGQGLQFLFEYFSETQRNKGNFPGRFSGRQFSNSRSEMNVSTLELGDSALYLCASTLGFSGTDTQYFGPGTRLTVL.

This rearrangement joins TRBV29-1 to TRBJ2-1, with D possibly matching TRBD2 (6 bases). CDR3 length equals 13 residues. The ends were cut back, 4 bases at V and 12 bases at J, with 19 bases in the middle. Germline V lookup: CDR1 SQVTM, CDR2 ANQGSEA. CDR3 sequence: CSVVVGGAVGQFF. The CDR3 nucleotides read TGCAGCGTTGTAGTGGGAGGCGCAGTGGGGCAGTTCTTC.

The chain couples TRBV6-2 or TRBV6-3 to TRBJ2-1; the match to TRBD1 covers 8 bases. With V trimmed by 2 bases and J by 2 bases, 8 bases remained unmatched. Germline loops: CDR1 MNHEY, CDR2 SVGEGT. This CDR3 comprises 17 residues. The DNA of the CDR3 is TGTGCCAGCAGTTACCCCCCCGGGACAGGTCCCTACAATGAGCAGTTCTTC. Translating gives CASSYPPGTGPYNEQFF.

The CDR3 DNA sequence: TGTGCCAGTAGTACGAATATGCGGGGTTTCCCAGATACGCAGTATTTT. It translates to CASSTNMRGFPDTQYF. This chain connects TRBV19 to TRBJ2-3; possible D gene TRBD2, 6 bases. CDR3 length equals 16 residues. Per the germline V gene, CDR1 is LNHDA and CDR2 is SQIVND (reference sequence). Trimming left V 4 bases short and J 4 bases short, with 18 bases between.

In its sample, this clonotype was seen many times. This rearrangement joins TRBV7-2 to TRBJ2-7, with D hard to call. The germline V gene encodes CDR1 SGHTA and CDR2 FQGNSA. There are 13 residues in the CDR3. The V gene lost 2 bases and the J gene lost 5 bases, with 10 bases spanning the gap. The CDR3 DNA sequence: TGTGCCAGCAGCTTATCTCCAAACCACGAGCAGTACTTC. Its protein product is CASSLSPNHEQYF. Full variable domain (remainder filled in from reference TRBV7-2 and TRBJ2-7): GAGVSQSPSNKVTEKGKDVELRCDPISGHTALYWYRQSLGQGLEFLIYFQGNSAPDKSGLPSDRFSAERTGGSVSTLTIQRTQQEDSAVYLCASSLSPNHEQYFGPGTRLTVT.

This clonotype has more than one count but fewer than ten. CDR3: CASSQRYRTVQETQYF. In nucleotides, the CDR3 is TGTGCCAGCAGCCAACGATACAGGACCGTCCAAGAGACCCAGTACTTC. V and J are TRBV14 and TRBJ2-5, with D perhaps matching TRBD1 (5 bases). Trimming left V 2 bases short and J 1 base short, with 14 bases between. In germline, CDR1 is SGHDN, CDR2 FVKESK. CDR3 length: 16 residues. Variable domain in full (rest from reference TRBV14 and TRBJ2-5): EAGVTQFPSHSVIEKGQTVTLRCDPISGHDNLYWYRRVMGKEIKFLLHFVKESKQDESGMPNNRFLAERTGGTYSTLKVQPAELEDSGVYFCASSQRYRTVQETQYFGPGTRLLVL.

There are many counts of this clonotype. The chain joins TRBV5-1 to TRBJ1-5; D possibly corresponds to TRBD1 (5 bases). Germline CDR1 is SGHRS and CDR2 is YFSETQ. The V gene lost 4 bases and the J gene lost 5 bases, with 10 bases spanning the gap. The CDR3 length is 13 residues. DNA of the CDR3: TGCGCCAGCAGCGCTGGGGCAGATCAGCCCCAGCATTTT. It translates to CASSAGADQPQHF.

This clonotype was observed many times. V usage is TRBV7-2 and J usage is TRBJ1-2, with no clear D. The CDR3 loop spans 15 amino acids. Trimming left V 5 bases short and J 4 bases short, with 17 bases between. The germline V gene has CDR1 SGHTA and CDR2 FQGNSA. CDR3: CASSRGPGPTYGYTF. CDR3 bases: TGTGCCAGCAGCCGAGGACCGGGCCCAACCTATGGCTACACCTTC.

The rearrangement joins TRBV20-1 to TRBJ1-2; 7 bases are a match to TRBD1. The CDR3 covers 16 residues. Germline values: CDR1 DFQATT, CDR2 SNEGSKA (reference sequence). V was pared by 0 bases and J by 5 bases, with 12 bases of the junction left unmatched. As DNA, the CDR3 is TGCAGTGCTAGAGATCTGGAGGGGGCGGGTTATTATGGCTACACCTTC. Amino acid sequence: CSARDLEGAGYYGYTF.

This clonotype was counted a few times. The CDR3 is CASSQEWEQFF. The CDR3 nucleotides are TGTGCCAGCAGCCAAGAGTGGGAGCAGTTCTTC. The chain links TRBV3-1 to TRBJ2-1; D is unresolved. Germline loops: CDR1 LGHDT, CDR2 YNNKEL (reference sequence). Between the trimmed V and J ends, which lost 0 bases and 10 bases, there was a span of 4 bases. The CDR3 contains 11 residues.

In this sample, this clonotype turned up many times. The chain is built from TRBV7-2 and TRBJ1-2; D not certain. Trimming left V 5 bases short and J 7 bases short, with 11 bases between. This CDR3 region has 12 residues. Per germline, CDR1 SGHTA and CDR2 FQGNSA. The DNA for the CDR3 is TGTGCCAGCAGCGTTGCTCCCGGTGGCTACACCTTC. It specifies CASSVAPGGYTF. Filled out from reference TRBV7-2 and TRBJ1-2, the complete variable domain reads GAGVSQSPSNKVTEKGKDVELRCDPISGHTALYWYRQSLGQGLEFLIYFQGNSAPDKSGLPSDRFSAERTGGSVSTLTIQRTQQEDSAVYLCASSVAPGGYTFGSGTRLTVV.

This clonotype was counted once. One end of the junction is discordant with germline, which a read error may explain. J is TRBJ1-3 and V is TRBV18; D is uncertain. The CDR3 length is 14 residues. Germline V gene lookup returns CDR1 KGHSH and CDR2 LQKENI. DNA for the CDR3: TGTGCCAGCTCACCAGAAGGGAATGGAAACACCAAATATTTT. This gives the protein CASSPEGNGNTKYF.

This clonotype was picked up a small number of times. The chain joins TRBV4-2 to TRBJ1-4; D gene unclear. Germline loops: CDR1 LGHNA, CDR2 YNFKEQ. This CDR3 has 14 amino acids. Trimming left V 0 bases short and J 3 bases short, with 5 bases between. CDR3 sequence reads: CASSQDPANEKLFF. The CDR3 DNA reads TGTGCCAGCAGCCAAGATCCAGCTAATGAAAAACTGTTTTTT.

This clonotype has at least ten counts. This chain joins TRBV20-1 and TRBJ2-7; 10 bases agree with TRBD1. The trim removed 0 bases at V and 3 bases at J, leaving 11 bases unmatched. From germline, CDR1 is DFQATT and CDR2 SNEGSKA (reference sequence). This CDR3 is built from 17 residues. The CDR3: CSARDISGTGEGYEQYF. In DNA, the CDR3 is TGCAGTGCTAGAGACATTTCCGGGACAGGGGAAGGCTACGAGCAGTACTTC.